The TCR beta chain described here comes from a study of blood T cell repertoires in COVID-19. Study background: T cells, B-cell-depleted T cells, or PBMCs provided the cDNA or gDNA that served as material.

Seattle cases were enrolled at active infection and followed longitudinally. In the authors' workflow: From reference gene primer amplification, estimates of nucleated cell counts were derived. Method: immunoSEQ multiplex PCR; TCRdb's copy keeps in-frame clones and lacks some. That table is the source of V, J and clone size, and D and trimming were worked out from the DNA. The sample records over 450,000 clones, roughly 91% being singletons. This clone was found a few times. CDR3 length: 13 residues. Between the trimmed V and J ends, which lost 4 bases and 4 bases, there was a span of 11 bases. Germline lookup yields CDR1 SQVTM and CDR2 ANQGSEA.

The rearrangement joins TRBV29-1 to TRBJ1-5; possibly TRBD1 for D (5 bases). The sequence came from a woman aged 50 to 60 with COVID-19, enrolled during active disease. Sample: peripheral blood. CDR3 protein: CSVGGGLNQPQHF. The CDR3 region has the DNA TGCAGCGTTGGGGGGGGACTGAATCAGCCCCAGCATTTT.